Below, one TCR beta chain is given with its context. This sample is part of a study of T cell responses to AZD1222 COVID-19 vaccine. Sequencing used immunoSEQ multiplex PCR; TCRdb keeps in-frame clones, though not all of them. The sample has some 80,000 clones, around 90% seen once. The V gene's germline CDR1 is SGDLS and CDR2 YYNGEE. V was pared by 3 bases and J by 7 bases, with 11 bases between. This CDR3 spans 13 amino acids. The chain links TRBV9 to TRBJ1-5; D unresolved. The clonotype was recovered from an adult in good health. The sequencing here drew on peripheral blood, taken on day 0 of MenACWY control vaccination. CDR3 DNA sequence: TGTGCCAGCAGCGGGAACGTTGGACAGCCCCAGCATTTT. This encodes CASSGNVGQPQHF.